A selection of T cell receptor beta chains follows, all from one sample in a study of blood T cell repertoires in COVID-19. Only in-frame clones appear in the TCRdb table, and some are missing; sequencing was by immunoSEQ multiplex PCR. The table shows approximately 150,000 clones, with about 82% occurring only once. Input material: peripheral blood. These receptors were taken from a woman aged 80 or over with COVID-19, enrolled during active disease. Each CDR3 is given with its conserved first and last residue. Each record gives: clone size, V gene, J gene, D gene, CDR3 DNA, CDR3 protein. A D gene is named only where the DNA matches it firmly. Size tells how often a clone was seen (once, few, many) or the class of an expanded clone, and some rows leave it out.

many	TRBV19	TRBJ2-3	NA	TGTGCCAGTAGTATAGCGGGGGTGTCGGATACGCAGTATTTT	CASSIAGVSDTQYF
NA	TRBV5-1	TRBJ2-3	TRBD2	TGCGCCAGCAGCATAACTAGCGGGGGGGCCCGGGATACGCAGTATTTT	CASSITSGGARDTQYF
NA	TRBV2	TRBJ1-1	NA	TGTGCCAGCAGTGAATTCAGGTCCCGTTCGGCTTTCTTT	CASSEFRSRSAFF
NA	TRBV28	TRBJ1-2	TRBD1	TGTGCCAGCAGTTTGGGGGGACAGGGGGTAATTGGCTACACCTTC	CASSLGGQGVIGYTF
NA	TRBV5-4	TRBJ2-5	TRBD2	TGTGCCAGCACGAGGCGCGGGGGGGGGTACCAAGAGACCCAGTACTTC	CASTRRGGGYQETQYF
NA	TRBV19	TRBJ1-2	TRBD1	TGTGCCAGTAGCGAAAGGGGGCACGGCTACACCTTC	CASSERGHGYTF
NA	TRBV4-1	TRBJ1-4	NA	TGCGCCAGCAGCCAAGAAGGGGGTGGGCGTGAAAAACTGTTTTTT	CASSQEGGGREKLFF
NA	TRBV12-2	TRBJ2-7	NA	TGTGCAAGTCGCTTTAGTGTTCCGGGACTCTCCTACGAGCAGTACTTC	CASRFSVPGLSYEQYF
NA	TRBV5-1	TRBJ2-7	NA	TGCGCCAGCAGCTTGGATAGCCCCTACGAGCAGTACTTC	CASSLDSPYEQYF
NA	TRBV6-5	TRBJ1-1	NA	TGTGCCAGCAGTCTGGAAGAGCAGGGACTCACTGAAGCTTTCTTT	CASSLEEQGLTEAFF
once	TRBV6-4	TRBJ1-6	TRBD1	TGTGCCAGCAGCCCCCGCAGGGGGAATTCACCCCTCCACTTT	CASSPRRGNSPLHF
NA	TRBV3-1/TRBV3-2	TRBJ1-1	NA	TGTGCCAGCAGCCAAGTTGGAGGGGAAGCTTTCTTT	CASSQVGGEAFF
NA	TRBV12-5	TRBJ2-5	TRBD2	TGTGCTAGTGGTTTGGTCCAGTCCTCGGCTAGCGGACAAGAGACCCAGTACTTC	CASGLVQSSASGQETQYF
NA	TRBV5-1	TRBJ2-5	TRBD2	TGCGCCAGCAGCTTGGGAGACGGGGGGATACAAGAGACCCAGTACTTC	CASSLGDGGIQETQYF
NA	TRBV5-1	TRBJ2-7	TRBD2	TGCGCCAGCAGCCAAGGGACTAGCGAGATCTACGAGCAGTACTTC	CASSQGTSEIYEQYF
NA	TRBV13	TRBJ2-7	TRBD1	TGTGCCAGCAGCAAGGACAGGTCTCGGGAGCAGTACTTC	CASSKDRSREQYF
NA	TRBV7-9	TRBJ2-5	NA	TGTGCCAGCAGCTTATATGAGACCCAGTACTTC	CASSLYETQYF
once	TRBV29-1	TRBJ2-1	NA	TGCAGCGTTGAAACAGGGGCGGGAAATGAGCAGTTCTTC	CSVETGAGNEQFF
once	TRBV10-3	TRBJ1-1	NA	TGTGCCGTTGGGGAGGGAGCCACTGAAGCTTTCTTT	CAVGEGATEAFF
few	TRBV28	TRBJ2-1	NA	TGTGCCAGCAGTTTCCAGGCAGCGGATGAGCAGTTCTTC	CASSFQAADEQFF
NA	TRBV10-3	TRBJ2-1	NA	TGTGCCATCAGTGACCGCCACGAGGGTCAGTTCTTC	CAISDRHEGQFF
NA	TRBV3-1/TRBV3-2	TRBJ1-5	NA	TGTGCCAGCAGCCCCCAGGGACTAAATAGCAATCAGCCCCAGCATTTT	CASSPQGLNSNQPQHF
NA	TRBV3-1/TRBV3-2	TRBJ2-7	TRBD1	TGTGCCAGCAGCCTGGGACAGTACTACGAGCAGTACTTC	CASSLGQYYEQYF
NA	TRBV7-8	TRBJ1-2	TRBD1	TGTGCCAGCAGCTTGGGGACAGGCGGTGGCTACACCTTC	CASSLGTGGGYTF
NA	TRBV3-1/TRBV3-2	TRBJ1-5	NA	TGTGCCAGCAGCCAAGACAGGGTTAATCAGCCCCAGCATTTT	CASSQDRVNQPQHF
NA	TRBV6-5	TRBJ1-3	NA	TGTGCCAGCAGAGACAGGTTCTCTGGAAACACCATATATTTT	CASRDRFSGNTIYF
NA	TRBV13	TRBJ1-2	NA	TGTGCCAGCAGCTTAGCCCCACAGGGCCATGGCTACACCTTC	CASSLAPQGHGYTF
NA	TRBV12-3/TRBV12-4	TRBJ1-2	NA	TGTGCCAGCGGGGCCGGCCCTAACTATGGCTACACCTTC	CASGAGPNYGYTF
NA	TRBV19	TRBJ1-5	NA	TGTGCCAGTCGACCCCAGGGTATGGGCAATCAGCCCCAGCATTTT	CASRPQGMGNQPQHF
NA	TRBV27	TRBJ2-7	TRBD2	TGTGCCAGCAGTTTTCGATGGGGGGGGGAATACGAGCAGTACTTC	CASSFRWGGEYEQYF
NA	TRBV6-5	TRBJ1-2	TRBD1	TGTGCCAGCAGTTACGAATGGACAGGGGGCTCGGAAGGCTACACCTTC	CASSYEWTGGSEGYTF
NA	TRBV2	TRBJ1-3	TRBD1	TGTGCCAGCAGTTCGACAGGGGTTGGAAACACCATATATTTT	CASSSTGVGNTIYF
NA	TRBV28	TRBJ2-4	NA	TGTGCCAGCAGAAGGAGCCTCACGCAATTAGCCAAAAACATTCAGTACTTC	CASRRSLTQLAKNIQYF
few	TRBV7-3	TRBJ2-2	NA	TGTGCCAGCAGCCGGGGGACGTCGCACACCGGGGAGCTGTTTTTT	CASSRGTSHTGELFF
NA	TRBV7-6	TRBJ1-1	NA	TGTGCCAGCAGCTTAGGGCAATGGAGGGTGAGCACTGAAGCTTTCTTT	CASSLGQWRVSTEAFF
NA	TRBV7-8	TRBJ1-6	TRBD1	TGTGCCAGCAGCACACGGGGACAGAACTATAATTCACCCCTCCACTTT	CASSTRGQNYNSPLHF
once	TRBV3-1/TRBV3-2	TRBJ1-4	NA	TGTGCCAGCAGTCCCCGAAGCAATGAAAAACTGTTTTTT	CASSPRSNEKLFF
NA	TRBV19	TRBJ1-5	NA	TGTGCCACCGAGGGGAGGGCTCAGGGCAATCAGCCCCAGCATTTT	CATEGRAQGNQPQHF
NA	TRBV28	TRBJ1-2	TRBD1	TGTGCCAGCACCGGGACAGGGGTTCCCTATGGCTACACCTTC	CASTGTGVPYGYTF
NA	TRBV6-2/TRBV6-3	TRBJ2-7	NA	TGTGCCAGCAGTTACTCTAGTCAGGGTCACGAGCAGTACTTC	CASSYSSQGHEQYF
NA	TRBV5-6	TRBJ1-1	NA	TGTGCCAGCAGCCGAGGAGCCTTTTCGAACACTGAAGCTTTCTTT	CASSRGAFSNTEAFF
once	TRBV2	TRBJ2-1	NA	TGTGCCAGCAGTTGGACACGTGAGCAGTTCTTC	CASSWTREQFF
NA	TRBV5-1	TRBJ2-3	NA	TGCGCCAGCAGCTCCGGACTGGCGGGAGATACGCAGTATTTT	CASSSGLAGDTQYF
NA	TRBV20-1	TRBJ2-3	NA	TGCAGTGCCCCTGACTTCGATACGCAGTATTTT	CSAPDFDTQYF
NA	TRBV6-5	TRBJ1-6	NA	TGTGCCAGCAGTTATGGAACCGGGACAATGGGTTCACCCCTCCACTTT	CASSYGTGTMGSPLHF
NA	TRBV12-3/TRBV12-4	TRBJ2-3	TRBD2	TGTGCCAGCAGGACTAGCGGTGCTGATACGCAGTATTTT	CASRTSGADTQYF
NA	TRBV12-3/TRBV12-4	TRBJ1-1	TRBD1	TGTGCCAGCAGTATCTCCGGGACAGTACAAGCTTTCTTT	CASSISGTVQAFF
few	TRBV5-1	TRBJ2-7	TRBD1	TGCGCCAGCAGCCCCGGGACAGAGAGCTCCTACGAGCAGTACTTC	CASSPGTESSYEQYF